Each of the 5 T cell receptor beta chains below was sequenced from the same sample in a study of T cell repertoires in cytomegalovirus infection. MiXCR, applied by TCRdb to the reads, yields one record per CDR3 protein. The sample has around 740,000 distinct CDR3 sequences, under 40% seen once; the top ten hold about 2.8%. The specimen was PBMCs. These receptors all come from a human donor in good health (CMV status not recorded). Some clones in this sample may be carry-over from other donors' samples.

The V gene is TRBV28, the J gene TRBJ2-5; 10 bases map to TRBD1. This CDR3 region has 15 residues. Germline loops: CDR1 MDHEN, CDR2 SYDVKM. With V trimmed by 6 bases and J by 5 bases, 9 bases remained unmatched. This chain's CDR3 is CASSKTGGYAETQYF. CDR3 nucleotides: TGTGCCAGCAGCAAGACAGGGGGCTATGCGGAGACCCAGTACTTC.

The chain recombines TRBV28 with TRBJ2-7; 11 bases line up with TRBD1. Germline loops: CDR1 MDHEN, CDR2 SYDVKM. Unmatched junction bases numbered 10, after V lost 10 bases and J lost 5 bases. This CDR3 has 14 amino acids. The CDR3: CATQSQDRGHEQYF. As DNA, the CDR3 is TGTGCCACTCAGTCCCAGGACAGGGGGCACGAGCAGTACTTC.

As for this clonotype: Here the CDR3 omits its conserved ending phenylalanine or tryptophan, so a read error is the likely source. The J gene is TRBJ1-5, the V gene TRBV4-1; no definite D call. Trimming stripped 0 bases from V and 4 bases from J, with 13 bases between. The germline V gene has CDR1 MGHRA and CDR2 YSYEKL. The CDR3 covers 16 residues. CDR3 coding DNA: TGCGCCAGCAGCCAAGATCGACGGACCGATAATCAGCCCCAGCATTTG. Its translation is CASSQDRRTDNQPQHL.

The chain combines TRBV11-3 with TRBJ2-1, with a possible D match to TRBD2 (5 bases). Trimming left V 1 base short and J 10 bases short, with 11 bases between. The CDR3 has 13 residues. Germline V lookup: CDR1 SGHNT, CDR2 YENEEA. The DNA for the CDR3 is TGTGCCAGCAGCTTAGCCCGGGAACACGAGCAGTTCTTC. It yields the protein CASSLAREHEQFF.

V and J are TRBV15 and TRBJ1-6, with 7 bases fitting TRBD1. J lost 7 bases, V lost 0 bases, and 6 bases had no gene match. Germline values: CDR1 LNHNV, CDR2 YYDKDF (reference sequence). The CDR3 has 16 residues. The CDR3 region has the DNA TGTGCCACCAGCAGAGATCCGGGACAGACAAATTCACCCCTCCACTTT. This codes for CATSRDPGQTNSPLHF.